The present entry profiles one T cell receptor (beta chain) with its context. Its antigen remains unidentified. The data stem from a study of a mutant IDH1 vaccine in newly diagnosed glioma. Study details: Treated patients, averaging roughly 40 years, were around 62% male and about 40% female. Earlier therapy was either radiotherapy, temozolomide, or both, and most got both.

The time point: baseline, week 1 (first vaccination visit). Documented treatment: pre-vaccination baseline after standard-of-care therapy. Regarding the study as a whole: It seemed that pseudoprogression was not linked to changes in the top peripheral T cell clonotypes. Among all patients, vaccine-induced immune responses occurred in 80% to 95%.

Repertoires were generated with immunoSEQ multiplex PCR, while TCRdb's copy carries only in-frame clones and drops some. The sample lists about 30,000 clones, around 80% seen once, with around 20% in the top ten. V was cut by 8 bases and J by 1 base, with 11 bases left in between. The CDR3 loop spans 13 amino acids. The germline gives CDR1 LNHDA, CDR2 SQIVND (reference sequence). The origin of this receptor is a young man with glioma. This chain joins TRBV19 and TRBJ1-1; no firm D call. This specimen consisted of PBMCs, obtained from a glioma patient treated with radiotherapy, temozolomide or both. The CDR3 region has the DNA TGTGCCAGTGATCAGCAGTGGAACACTGAAGCTTTCTTT. It codes for CASDQQWNTEAFF.